A selection of T cell receptor beta chains follows, all from one sample in a study of identical twins. TCRdb re-called the 5' RACE reads with MiXCR, one entry per CDR3 protein. This sample has around 960,000 distinct CDR3 sequences; roughly an eighth occur once, and the top ten carry roughly 1.5%. These records were also assigned to another study, of yellow fever vaccine responses in identical twins.

Material: PBMCs. The receptor set was obtained from a young woman in good health. CDR3s include the opening cysteine and the closing phenylalanine or tryptophan. Each record gives: V gene, clone size, J gene, D gene, CDR3 protein, CDR3 DNA. The D gene is left open where the match is weak. Rows may omit the clone size; those that give it use once, few, many or a size class.

v_gene: TRBV12-3/TRBV12-4
abundance: -
j_gene: TRBJ1-5
d_gene: -
CDR3aa: CASTRENQPQHF
CDR3nt: TGTGCCAGCACCAGGGAGAATCAGCCCCAGCATTTT

v_gene: TRBV12-3/TRBV12-4
abundance: many
j_gene: TRBJ2-5
d_gene: -
CDR3aa: CASSFGARETQYF
CDR3nt: TGTGCCAGCAGTTTTGGGGCAAGGGAGACCCAGTACTTC

v_gene: TRBV20-1
abundance: few
j_gene: TRBJ2-7
d_gene: -
CDR3aa: CSASRSSYEQYF
CDR3nt: TGCAGTGCTAGCAGGAGCTCCTACGAGCAGTACTTC

v_gene: TRBV12-3/TRBV12-4
abundance: -
j_gene: TRBJ2-7
d_gene: TRBD1
CDR3aa: CASMGGQGSYEQYF
CDR3nt: TGTGCCAGCATGGGGGGACAGGGTTCCTACGAGCAGTACTTC

v_gene: TRBV28
abundance: few
j_gene: TRBJ2-7
d_gene: -
CDR3aa: CASSQRNEQYF
CDR3nt: TGTGCCAGCAGTCAAAGGAATGAGCAGTACTTC

v_gene: TRBV15
abundance: few
j_gene: TRBJ2-3
d_gene: TRBD2
CDR3aa: CATSRVSGLAGLRPEADTQYF
CDR3nt: TGTGCCACCAGCAGAGTTTCAGGACTAGCGGGTCTTCGTCCAGAGGCAGATACGCAGTATTTT

v_gene: TRBV7-3
abundance: -
j_gene: TRBJ2-3
d_gene: TRBD2
CDR3aa: CASSLDGTSDLDTQYF
CDR3nt: TGTGCCAGCAGCTTAGACGGGACTAGCGACCTCGATACGCAGTATTTT

v_gene: TRBV7-9
abundance: -
j_gene: TRBJ1-1
d_gene: -
CDR3aa: CASSLASGFTEAFF
CDR3nt: TGTGCCAGCAGCTTAGCGTCGGGTTTCACTGAAGCTTTCTTT

v_gene: TRBV28
abundance: -
j_gene: TRBJ2-4
d_gene: -
CDR3aa: CASSLRPLRGEDIQYF
CDR3nt: TGTGCCAGCAGTTTAAGGCCACTTCGGGGTGAGGACATTCAGTACTTC

v_gene: TRBV15
abundance: many
j_gene: TRBJ1-2
d_gene: -
CDR3aa: CATSREEGRSYTF
CDR3nt: TGTGCCACCAGCAGAGAGGAGGGTAGAAGCTACACCTTC

v_gene: TRBV6-5
abundance: -
j_gene: TRBJ1-6
d_gene: TRBD1
CDR3aa: CASSYQGANSPLHF
CDR3nt: TGTGCCAGCAGTTACCAGGGGGCAAATTCACCCCTCCACTTT

v_gene: TRBV12-3/TRBV12-4
abundance: few
j_gene: TRBJ2-7
d_gene: -
CDR3aa: CASSRTMEGGYF
CDR3nt: TGTGCCAGCAGTCGTACAATGGAGGGGGGTTACTTC

v_gene: TRBV12-3/TRBV12-4
abundance: many
j_gene: TRBJ2-1
d_gene: TRBD1
CDR3aa: CASSLDRLRFF
CDR3nt: TGTGCCAGCAGCTTGGACAGGCTACGGTTCTTC

v_gene: TRBV2
abundance: many
j_gene: TRBJ2-7
d_gene: TRBD1
CDR3aa: CASSEAPGQTYEQYF
CDR3nt: TGTGCCAGCAGTGAAGCGCCGGGACAGACCTACGAGCAGTACTTC

v_gene: TRBV28
abundance: -
j_gene: TRBJ2-1
d_gene: -
CDR3aa: CASSLVRGSTLNEQFF
CDR3nt: TGTGCCAGCAGCCTGGTCCGAGGCTCAACCCTCAATGAGCAGTTCTTC

v_gene: TRBV2
abundance: -
j_gene: TRBJ2-4
d_gene: -
CDR3aa: CASSSRTDLAKNIQYF
CDR3nt: TGTGCCAGCAGTTCGAGGACAGACCTAGCCAAAAACATTCAGTACTTC

v_gene: TRBV15
abundance: -
j_gene: TRBJ2-5
d_gene: -
CDR3aa: CATSLRSGETQYF
CDR3nt: TGTGCCACCTCTCTCAGGTCCGGAGAGACCCAGTACTTC

v_gene: TRBV5-1
abundance: many
j_gene: TRBJ2-1
d_gene: TRBD2
CDR3aa: CASSPPGLAGGGSEQFF
CDR3nt: TGCGCCAGCAGCCCGCCGGGACTAGCGGGAGGAGGGTCTGAGCAGTTCTTC

v_gene: TRBV12-3/TRBV12-4
abundance: few
j_gene: TRBJ1-2
d_gene: -
CDR3aa: CASSFGGSNYGYTF
CDR3nt: TGTGCCAGCAGTTTCGGGGGTTCTAACTATGGCTACACCTTC

v_gene: TRBV4-1
abundance: few
j_gene: TRBJ2-3
d_gene: TRBD2
CDR3aa: CASSQASSGGAGGTDTQYF
CDR3nt: TGCGCCAGCAGCCAGGCGTCTAGCGGGGGGGCCGGAGGCACAGATACGCAGTATTTT

v_gene: TRBV28
abundance: -
j_gene: TRBJ2-3
d_gene: TRBD2
CDR3aa: CASSLPRGGLSTDTQYF
CDR3nt: TGTGCCAGCAGTTTACCGCGCGGGGGTCTTAGCACAGATACGCAGTATTTT

v_gene: TRBV7-8
abundance: few
j_gene: TRBJ2-1
d_gene: -
CDR3aa: CASSNSDPSSYNEQFF
CDR3nt: TGTGCCAGCAGCAACTCCGACCCGAGCTCCTACAATGAGCAGTTCTTC

v_gene: TRBV6-1
abundance: -
j_gene: TRBJ1-6
d_gene: -
CDR3aa: CASSRVDTGNSPLHF
CDR3nt: TGTGCCAGCAGTCGAGTCGACACCGGGAATTCACCCCTCCACTTT

v_gene: TRBV12-3/TRBV12-4
abundance: -
j_gene: TRBJ2-1
d_gene: TRBD1
CDR3aa: CASSFGTGSNEQFF
CDR3nt: TGTGCCAGCAGTTTCGGGACAGGGAGTAATGAGCAGTTCTTC